This TCR beta chain was obtained from a study of T-cell memory formation after mild COVID-19. The germline V gene has CDR1 MRHNA and CDR2 SNTAGT. The CDR3 spans 15 residues. V was pared by 6 bases and J by 1 base, with 3 bases of the junction left unmatched. TCRdb re-derived calls from the 5' RACE reads in MiXCR, one entry per CDR3 protein. Of around 250,000 distinct CDR3 sequences in the sample, more than 8% were seen once. Findings and caveats of the study: Clones that contracted clustered mainly in CM and EM if CD4+ and in EMRA if CD8+. Among clones peaking at day 37 in the second wave, SARS-CoV-2 specificity remained unconfirmed. Clones that contracted from day 15 to 85 had balanced CD4/CD8; later expanders were CD4+ biased. Certain responding clones were present in pre-infection memory, suggesting participation of cross-reactive memory.

About this clonotype: What it recognizes is unknown. Possible read error: a much larger clone is one base away.

The sample taken for sequencing was PBMCs or a T cell subset sorted from them (not recorded which). The clonotype comes from a man aged 18 to 29 who had mild COVID-19 (a few samples of this study predate the infection). Cell type and time point are not known. The gene calls are TRBV6-4 and TRBJ2-5; 12 bases fit TRBD1. Here the CDR3 reads CASRWGQGAQETQYF. The CDR3 region has the DNA TGTGCCAGCAGATGGGGACAGGGGGCCCAAGAGACCCAGTACTTC.